These 5 T cell receptor beta chains originate from one sample sequenced in a study of shared T cell receptors in the human thymus. The assay was immunoSEQ multiplex PCR, and TCRdb's table has in-frame clones only and misses some. This table holds roughly 660,000 clones, approximately 87% found once. In addition, the sample was reused for a study of human thymus T cells.

The source material was thymocytes. The receptors were gathered from a boy under three years old with a congenital heart defect.

The V gene is TRBV29-1, the J gene TRBJ2-5; a weak D match, TRBD2 (7 bases). The germline V gene encodes CDR1 SQVTM and CDR2 ANQGSEA. The CDR3 consists of 13 residues. V was pared by 4 bases and J by 4 bases, with 13 bases between. Here the CDR3 reads CSVVEGGGETQYF. CDR3 nucleotide sequence: TGCAGCGTTGTGGAAGGGGGGGGAGAGACCCAGTACTTC.

The chain joins TRBV5-4 to TRBJ2-1; 9 nucleotides line up with TRBD2. The CDR3 has 16 residues. Germline assignment: CDR1 SGHNT and CDR2 YYREEE (reference sequence). J was trimmed by 7 bases and V by 0 bases; bases with no gene match: 8. The DNA for the CDR3 is TGTGCCAGCAGCTTGGAAGGTCTAGCGGGAAATAATGAGCAGTTCTTC. Amino acid sequence: CASSLEGLAGNNEQFF.

The chain has TRBV5-4 and TRBJ2-5, with a possible D match to TRBD1 (6 bases). Germline-derived CDR1 and CDR2 are SGHNT and YYREEE (reference sequence). V lost 4 bases, J lost 2 bases, and 12 bases lay in between. The CDR3 runs 14 residues. In nucleotides, the CDR3 is TGTGCCAGCAGCCCGACAGGCCTACAAGAGACCCAGTACTTC. Amino acid sequence: CASSPTGLQETQYF.

The gene calls are TRBV11-2 and TRBJ2-7, with TRBD2 identical over 10 bases. The ends lost 6 bases at V and 3 bases at J; junction bases unmatched: 5. The CDR3 has 14 residues. Germline V lookup: CDR1 SGHAT, CDR2 FQNNGV. CDR3 nucleotide sequence: TGTGCCAGCAGGGATCAGCGGGAGGGCTACGAGCAGTACTTC. Encoded protein: CASRDQREGYEQYF. The variable domain in full, with the rest retrieved from reference TRBV11-2 and TRBJ2-7, is EAGVAQSPRYKIIEKRQSVAFWCNPISGHATLYWYQQILGQGPKLLIQFQNNGVVDDSQLPKDRFSAERLKGVDSTLKIQPAKLEDSAVYLCASRDQREGYEQYFGPGTRLTVT.

The rearrangement uses TRBV7-2 and TRBJ2-3; 13 bases map to TRBD2. CDR3 length: 18 residues. The germline V gene has CDR1 SGHTA and CDR2 FQGNSA. The V and J ends lost 2 bases and 2 bases, in that order; junction bases with no gene match: 7. CDR3 nucleotide sequence: TGTGCCAGCAGCTTATTGCCGACTAGCGGGAGGACCACAGATACGCAGTATTTT. Protein: CASSLLPTSGRTTDTQYF.